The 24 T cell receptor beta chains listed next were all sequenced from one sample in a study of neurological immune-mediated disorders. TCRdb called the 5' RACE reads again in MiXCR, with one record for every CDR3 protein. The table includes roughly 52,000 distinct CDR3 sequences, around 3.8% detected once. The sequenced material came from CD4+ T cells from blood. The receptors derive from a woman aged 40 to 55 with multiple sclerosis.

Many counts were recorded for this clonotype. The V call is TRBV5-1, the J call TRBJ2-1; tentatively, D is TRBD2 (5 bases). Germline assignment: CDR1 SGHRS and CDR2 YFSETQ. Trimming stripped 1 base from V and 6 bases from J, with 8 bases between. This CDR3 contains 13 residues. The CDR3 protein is CASSLTSSNEQFF. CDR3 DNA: TGCGCCAGCAGCTTGACTAGTTCCAATGAGCAGTTCTTC.

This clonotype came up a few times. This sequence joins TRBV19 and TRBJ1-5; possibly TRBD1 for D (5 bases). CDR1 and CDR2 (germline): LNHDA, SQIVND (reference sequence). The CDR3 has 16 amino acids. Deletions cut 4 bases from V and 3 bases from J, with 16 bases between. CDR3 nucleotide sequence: TGTGCCAGTAGTAGCCCGGGTCAGGGTTCCAATCAGCCCCAGCATTTT. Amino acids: CASSSPGQGSNQPQHF.

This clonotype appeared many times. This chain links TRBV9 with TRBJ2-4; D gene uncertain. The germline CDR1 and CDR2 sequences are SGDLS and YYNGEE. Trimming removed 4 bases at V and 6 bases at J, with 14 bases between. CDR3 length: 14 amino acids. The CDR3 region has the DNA TGTGCCAGCAGCTTATCGGCGGAACTAAACATTCAGTACTTC. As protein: CASSLSAELNIQYF.

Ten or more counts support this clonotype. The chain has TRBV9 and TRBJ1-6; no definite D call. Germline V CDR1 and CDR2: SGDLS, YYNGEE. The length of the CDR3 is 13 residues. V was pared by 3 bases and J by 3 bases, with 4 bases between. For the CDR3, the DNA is TGTGCCAGCAGCGAACGCTATAATTCACCCCTCCACTTT. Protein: CASSERYNSPLHF. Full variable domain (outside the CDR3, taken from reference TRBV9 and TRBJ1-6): DSGVTQTPKHLITATGQRVTLRCSPRSGDLSVYWYQQSLDQGLQFLIQYYNGEERAKGNILERFSAQQFPDLHSELNLSSLELGDSALYFCASSERYNSPLHFGNGTRLTVT.

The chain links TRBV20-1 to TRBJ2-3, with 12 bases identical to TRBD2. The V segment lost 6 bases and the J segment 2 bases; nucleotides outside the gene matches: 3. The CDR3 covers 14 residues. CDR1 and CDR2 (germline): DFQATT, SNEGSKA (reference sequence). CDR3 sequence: CSAGLAGLTDTQYF. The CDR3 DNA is TGCAGTGCCGGACTAGCGGGGCTCACAGATACGCAGTATTTT.

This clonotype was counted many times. CDR3 region: CASSLYWGNTNTGELFF. The DNA for the CDR3 is TGCGCCAGCAGCTTGTATTGGGGGAATACGAACACCGGGGAGCTGTTTTTT. V gene TRBV5-1 combines with J gene TRBJ2-2; D tentatively fits TRBD1 or TRBD2 (5 bases each). Germline lookup yields CDR1 SGHRS and CDR2 YFSETQ. This CDR3 region has 17 residues. Trimming took off 1 base at V and 0 bases at J, with 13 bases between the two ends.

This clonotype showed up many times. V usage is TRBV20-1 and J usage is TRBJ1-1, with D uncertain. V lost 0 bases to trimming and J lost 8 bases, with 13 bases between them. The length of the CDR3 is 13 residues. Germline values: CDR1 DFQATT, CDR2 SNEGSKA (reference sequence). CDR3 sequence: CSAREMDVREAFF. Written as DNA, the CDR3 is TGCAGTGCTAGAGAGATGGACGTCAGAGAAGCTTTCTTT.

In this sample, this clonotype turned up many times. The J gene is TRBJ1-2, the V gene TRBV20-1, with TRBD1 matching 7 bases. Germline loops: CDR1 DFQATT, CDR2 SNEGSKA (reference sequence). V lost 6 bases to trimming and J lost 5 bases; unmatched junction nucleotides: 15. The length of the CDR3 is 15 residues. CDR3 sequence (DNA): TGCAGTGCGATCATTAGGGACAGCAACTATTATGGCTACACCTTC. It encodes CSAIIRDSNYYGYTF.

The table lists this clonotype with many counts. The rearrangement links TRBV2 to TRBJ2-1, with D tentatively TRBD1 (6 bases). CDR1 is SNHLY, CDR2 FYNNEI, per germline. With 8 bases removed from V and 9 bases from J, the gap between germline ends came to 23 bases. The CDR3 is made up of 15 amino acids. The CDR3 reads CASSQGNYNIGEQFF. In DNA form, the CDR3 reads TGTGCCAGCTCCCAGGGGAACTACAATATAGGTGAGCAGTTCTTC.

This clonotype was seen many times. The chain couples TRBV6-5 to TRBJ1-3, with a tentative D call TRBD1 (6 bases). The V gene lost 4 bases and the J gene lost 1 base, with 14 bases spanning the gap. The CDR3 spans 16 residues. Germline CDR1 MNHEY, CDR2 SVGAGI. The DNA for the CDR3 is TGTGCCAGCAGTTCCTCAGGGGTACGGTCTGGAAACACCATATATTTT. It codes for CASSSSGVRSGNTIYF.

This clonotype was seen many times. CDR3 protein: CSASSPGTDTQYF. The CDR3 region has the DNA TGCAGTGCTAGCTCCCCAGGTACCGATACGCAGTATTTT. The rearrangement links TRBV20-1 to TRBJ2-3, with D hard to call. This CDR3 comprises 13 residues. V was clipped by 3 bases and J by 6 bases, with 13 bases between them. Germline values: CDR1 DFQATT, CDR2 SNEGSKA (reference sequence).

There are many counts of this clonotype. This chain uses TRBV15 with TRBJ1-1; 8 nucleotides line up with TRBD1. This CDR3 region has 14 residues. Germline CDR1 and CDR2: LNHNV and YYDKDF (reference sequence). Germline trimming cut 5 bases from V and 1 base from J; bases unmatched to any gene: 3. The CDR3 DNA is TGTGCCACCAGCGGGGGACAGGCGAACACTGAAGCTTTCTTT. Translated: CATSGGQANTEAFF.

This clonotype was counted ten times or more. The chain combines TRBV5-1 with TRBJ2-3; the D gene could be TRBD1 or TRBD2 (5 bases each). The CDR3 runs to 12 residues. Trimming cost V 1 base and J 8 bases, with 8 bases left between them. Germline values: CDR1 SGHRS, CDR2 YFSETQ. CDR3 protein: CASSLSGGTQYF. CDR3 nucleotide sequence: TGCGCCAGCAGCTTGTCTGGGGGTACGCAGTATTTT.

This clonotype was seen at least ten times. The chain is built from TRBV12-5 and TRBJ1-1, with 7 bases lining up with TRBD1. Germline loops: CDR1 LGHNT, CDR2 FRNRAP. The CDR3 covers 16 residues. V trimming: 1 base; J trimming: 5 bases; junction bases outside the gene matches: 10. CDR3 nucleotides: TGTGCTAGTGGTTTGGCGACAGGGTACAAGGGGACTGAAGCTTTCTTT. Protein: CASGLATGYKGTEAFF.

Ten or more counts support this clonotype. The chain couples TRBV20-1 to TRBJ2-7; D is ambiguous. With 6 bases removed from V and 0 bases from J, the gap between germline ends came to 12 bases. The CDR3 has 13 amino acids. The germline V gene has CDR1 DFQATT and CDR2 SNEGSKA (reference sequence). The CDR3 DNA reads TGCAGTGCAAACACGGCGAACTCCTACGAGCAGTACTTC. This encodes CSANTANSYEQYF.

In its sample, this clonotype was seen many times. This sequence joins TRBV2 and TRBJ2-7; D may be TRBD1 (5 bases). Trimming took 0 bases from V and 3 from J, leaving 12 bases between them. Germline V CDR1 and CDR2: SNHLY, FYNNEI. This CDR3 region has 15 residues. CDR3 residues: CASSEALGRDYEQYF. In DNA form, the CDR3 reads TGTGCCAGCAGTGAAGCGCTTGGCAGGGACTACGAGCAGTACTTC.

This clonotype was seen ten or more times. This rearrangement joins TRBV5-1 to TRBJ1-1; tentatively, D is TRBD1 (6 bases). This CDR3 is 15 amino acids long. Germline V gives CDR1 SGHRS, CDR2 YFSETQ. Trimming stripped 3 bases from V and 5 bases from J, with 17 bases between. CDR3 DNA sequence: TGCGCCAGCAGCTCTCCCGACAGGCTTGGGACTGAAGCTTTCTTT. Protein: CASSSPDRLGTEAFF.

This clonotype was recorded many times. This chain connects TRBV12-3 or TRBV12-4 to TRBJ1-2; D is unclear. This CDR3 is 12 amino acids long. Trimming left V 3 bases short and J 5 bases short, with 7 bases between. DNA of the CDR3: TGTGCCAGCAGTTTGGGCCTTTATGGCTACACCTTC. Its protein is CASSLGLYGYTF.

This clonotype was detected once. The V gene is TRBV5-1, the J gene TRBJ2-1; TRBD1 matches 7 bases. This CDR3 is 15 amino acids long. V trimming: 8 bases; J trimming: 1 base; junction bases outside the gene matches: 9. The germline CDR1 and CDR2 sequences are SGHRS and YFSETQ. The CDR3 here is CASSHQGESYNEQFF. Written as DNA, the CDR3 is TGCGCCAGTAGCCATCAGGGGGAATCCTACAATGAGCAGTTCTTC. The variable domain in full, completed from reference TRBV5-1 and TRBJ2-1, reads KAGVTQTPRYLIKTRGQQVTLSCSPISGHRSVSWYQQTPGQGLQFLFEYFSETQRNKGNFPGRFSGRQFSNSRSEMNVSTLELGDSALYLCASSHQGESYNEQFFGPGTRLTVL.

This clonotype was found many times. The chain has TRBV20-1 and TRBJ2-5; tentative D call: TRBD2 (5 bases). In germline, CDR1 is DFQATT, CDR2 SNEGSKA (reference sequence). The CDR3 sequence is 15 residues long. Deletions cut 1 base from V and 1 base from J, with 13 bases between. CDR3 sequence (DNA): TGCAGTGCTAGAGTACGGGGTGGTCCCCAAGAGACCCAGTACTTC. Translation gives CSARVRGGPQETQYF.

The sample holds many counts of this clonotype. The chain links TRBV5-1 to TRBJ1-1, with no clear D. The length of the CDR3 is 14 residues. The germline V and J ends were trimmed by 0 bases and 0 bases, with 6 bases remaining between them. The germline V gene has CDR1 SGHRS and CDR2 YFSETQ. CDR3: CASSLEFMNTEAFF. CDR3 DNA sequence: TGCGCCAGCAGCTTGGAGTTTATGAACACTGAAGCTTTCTTT.

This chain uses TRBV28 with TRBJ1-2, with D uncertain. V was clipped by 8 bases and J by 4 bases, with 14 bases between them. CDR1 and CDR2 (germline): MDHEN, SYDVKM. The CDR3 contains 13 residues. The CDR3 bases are TGTGCCAGCGAACAGTCAATCTCCTATGGCTACACCTTC. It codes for CASEQSISYGYTF.

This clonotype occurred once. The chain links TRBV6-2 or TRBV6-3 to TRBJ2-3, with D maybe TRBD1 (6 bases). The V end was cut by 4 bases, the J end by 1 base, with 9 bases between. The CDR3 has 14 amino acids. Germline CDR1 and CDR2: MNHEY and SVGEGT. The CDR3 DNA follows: TGTGCCAGCAGTTGGACAGCCCGCACAGATACGCAGTATTTT. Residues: CASSWTARTDTQYF.

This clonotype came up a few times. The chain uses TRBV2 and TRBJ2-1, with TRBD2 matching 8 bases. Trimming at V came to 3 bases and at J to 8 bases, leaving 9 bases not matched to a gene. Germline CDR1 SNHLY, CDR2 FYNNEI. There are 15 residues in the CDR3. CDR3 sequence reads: CASSEMGLESHEQFF. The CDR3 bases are TGTGCCAGCAGTGAGATGGGACTAGAGAGCCATGAGCAGTTCTTC.